One sample yielded the 17 T cell receptor beta chains listed below, sequenced in a study of T cell repertoires in cytomegalovirus infection. MiXCR, run by TCRdb on the reads, gives a single entry per CDR3 protein. The repertoire holds hundreds of thousands of distinct CDR3 sequences, roughly 17% seen once, with about 11% in the top ten. Sequenced material: PBMCs. These TCRs come from a human donor in good health (CMV status not recorded). Some clones in this sample may be carry-over from other donors' samples.

This clonotype was detected many times. The J gene is TRBJ1-2, the V gene TRBV19; D unclear. The CDR3 is 13 residues long. Germline CDR1 is LNHDA and CDR2 is SQIVND (reference sequence). V lost 3 bases and J lost 8, with 13 bases in between. The CDR3 bases are TGTGCCAGTAGTATTACTTTGGTCGGAGGCTACACCTTC. Translating gives CASSITLVGGYTF.

There are many counts of this clonotype. The rearrangement uses TRBV7-8 and TRBJ2-7; possibly TRBD2 for D (7 bases). Per the germline V gene, CDR1 is SGHVS and CDR2 is FQNEAQ. V was cut by 4 bases and J by 0 bases, with 13 bases left in between. There are 15 residues in the CDR3. CDR3 sequence: CASSSPGGFSYEQYF. CDR3 bases: TGTGCCAGCAGCTCCCCGGGGGGCTTCTCCTACGAGCAGTACTTC.

This clonotype showed up just a few times. The chain is built from TRBV27 and TRBJ2-1; D possibly uses TRBD1 or TRBD2 (5 bases each). V was shortened by 5 bases and J by 5 bases, with 16 bases between the two germline ends. The CDR3 runs 15 residues. Germline CDR1 and CDR2: MNHEY and SMNVEV (reference sequence). The chain's CDR3 is CASSARDRVDNEQFF. In DNA, the CDR3 is TGTGCCAGCAGTGCCAGGGACCGCGTCGACAATGAGCAGTTCTTC.

This chain joins TRBV28 and TRBJ2-7, with D possibly called TRBD1 or TRBD2 (5 bases each). Germline CDR1 is MDHEN and CDR2 is SYDVKM. This CDR3 region has 15 residues. The germline V and J ends were trimmed by 4 bases and 5 bases, with 18 bases remaining between them. As DNA, the CDR3 is TGTGCCAGCAGTTCGTGGGGGTCAGGTAGGCACGAGCAGTACTTC. Translated: CASSSWGSGRHEQYF.

This clonotype was detected only a few times. This sequence joins TRBV7-2 and TRBJ1-1; D ambiguous. V was cut by 2 bases and J by 0 bases, with 10 bases left in between. The germline V gene encodes CDR1 SGHTA and CDR2 FQGNSA. CDR3 length equals 15 residues. CDR3 DNA: TGTGCCAGCAGCTTACCACGGACCTTGAACACTGAAGCTTTCTTT. Protein sequence: CASSLPRTLNTEAFF.

This clonotype was counted at least ten times. The chain joins TRBV7-2 to TRBJ2-1, with TRBD1 matching 12 bases. The germline CDR1 and CDR2 sequences are SGHTA and FQGNSA. The V and J ends lost 5 bases and 6 bases, in that order; junction bases with no gene match: 5. CDR3 length: 15 amino acids. The CDR3 is CASSGRDRGLNEQFF. In DNA, the CDR3 is TGTGCCAGCAGCGGCCGGGACAGGGGGCTCAATGAGCAGTTCTTC.

This clonotype was counted at least ten times. The V and J genes are TRBV7-2 and TRBJ1-5; TRBD1 matches at 8 bases. V lost 0 bases, J lost 4 bases, and 5 bases stayed unmatched. CDR1 SGHTA and CDR2 FQGNSA come from the germline V gene. The CDR3 consists of 16 residues. CDR3 DNA sequence: TGTGCCAGCAGCTTAGCGGGACAGGTTTTTAATCAGCCCCAGCATTTT. Protein sequence: CASSLAGQVFNQPQHF.

This clonotype was seen ten or more times. The chain has TRBV7-2 and TRBJ1-3; D might be TRBD1 (5 bases). V lost 3 bases to trimming and J lost 2 bases, with 11 bases between them. Germline V gives CDR1 SGHTA, CDR2 FQGNSA. The CDR3 spans 15 residues. The CDR3 sequence is CASSFFGGAGNTIYF. Written as DNA, the CDR3 is TGTGCCAGCAGCTTTTTCGGAGGGGCTGGAAACACCATATATTTT.

The chain uses TRBV6-2 or TRBV6-3 and TRBJ1-2, with D possibly being TRBD1 (6 bases). The CDR3 is 15 amino acids. V lost 0 bases and J lost 2, with 10 bases in between. Germline V gene lookup returns CDR1 MNHEY and CDR2 SVGEGT. In DNA, the CDR3 is TGTGCCAGCAGTTACTCGACTACAGGGAACTATGGCTACACCTTC. Translated: CASSYSTTGNYGYTF.

This clonotype was counted a few times. The chain links TRBV12-3 or TRBV12-4 to TRBJ2-6; D remains ambiguous. The CDR3 consists of 18 residues. V gave up 1 base and J gave up 2 bases, with 15 bases separating them. In nucleotides, the CDR3 is TGTGCCAGCAGTTTAGGCCGTATCAAGGGTCCTGGGGCCAACGTCCTGACTTTC. This encodes CASSLGRIKGPGANVLTF.

This clonotype has a count of ten or more. The V gene is TRBV6-5, the J gene TRBJ2-7; 7 bases are a match to TRBD2. Germline values: CDR1 MNHEY, CDR2 SVGAGI. The CDR3 runs 13 residues. Trimming cost V 6 bases and J 2 bases; bases outside gene matches: 4. The CDR3: CASRTSGAYEQYF. Written as DNA, the CDR3 is TGTGCCAGCAGAACCAGCGGGGCCTACGAGCAGTACTTC.

This sequence joins TRBV10-3 and TRBJ2-7, with 10 bases that match TRBD2. This CDR3 contains 16 residues. Per germline, CDR1 ENHRY and CDR2 SYGVKD. The ends lost 5 bases at V and 2 bases at J; junction bases unmatched: 9. The CDR3 is CAISIGLAGATYEQYF. CDR3 bases: TGTGCCATCAGTATAGGGCTAGCGGGGGCCACCTACGAGCAGTACTTC.

The chain is built from TRBV12-3 or TRBV12-4 and TRBJ1-1; no reliable D call. This CDR3 has 10 amino acids. Trimming removed 8 bases at V and 1 base at J, with 2 bases between. This CDR3 is CASANTEAFF. The DNA for the CDR3 is TGTGCCAGCGCGAACACTGAAGCTTTCTTT.

The chain recombines TRBV28 with TRBJ1-2; D remains ambiguous. The germline gives CDR1 MDHEN, CDR2 SYDVKM. V was cut by 6 bases and J by 8 bases, with 19 bases left in between. The CDR3 length is 14 residues. The CDR3 region has the DNA TGTGCCAGCAGCGCACCTACCGGGCGTGACGGCTACACCTTC. Amino acid sequence: CASSAPTGRDGYTF.

This rearrangement joins TRBV10-3 to TRBJ2-1, with D unresolved. V lost 8 bases to trimming and J lost 6 bases, with 14 bases between them. CDR1 is ENHRY and CDR2 is SYGVKD in the germline V gene. The CDR3 spans 13 residues. CDR3 sequence reads: CAIARREANEQFF. DNA for the CDR3: TGTGCCATCGCTCGGAGAGAAGCCAATGAGCAGTTCTTC.

This clonotype was picked up a small number of times. The chain couples TRBV3-1 to TRBJ2-2, with TRBD2 identical over 10 bases. The CDR3 extends over 18 amino acids. The germline V gene encodes CDR1 LGHDT and CDR2 YNNKEL (reference sequence). The trim removed 0 bases at V and 0 bases at J, leaving 4 bases unmatched. In DNA form, the CDR3 reads TGTGCCAGCAGCCAAGAGCTCGGGACTAGCGCGAACACCGGGGAGCTGTTTTTT. Amino acid sequence: CASSQELGTSANTGELFF.

This clonotype has just one count. V and J are TRBV20-1 and TRBJ2-4; D remains unclear. CDR1 and CDR2 (germline): DFQATT, SNEGSKA (reference sequence). The CDR3 totals 12 residues. Trimming left V 3 bases short and J 6 bases short, with 9 bases between. Here the CDR3 reads CSASISANIQYF. The CDR3 DNA reads as TGCAGTGCTAGCATTTCAGCAAACATTCAGTACTTC.